This T cell receptor beta chain was profiled in a study of cytomegalovirus exposure and HLA in healthy donors. This clone was found once. Its antigen is unidentified. The study, taken as a whole, reports: Segments of the TCR beta V type were, in most cases, productive about 87% or about 30% of the time in an earlier analysis. An observed cluster of highly shared sequence variants was recorded as a likely sequencing artifact. Most TCR sequences were seen very rarely across donors, but some public TCRs occurred in many.

Primers: 60 Vbeta forward and 13 Jbeta reverse. Libraries were prepared by immunoSEQ multiplex PCR; TCRdb keeps only in-frame clonotypes and omits some of them. The data hold roughly 200,000 clones, with over 75% observed a single time. The V end was cut by 5 bases, the J end by 0 bases, with 11 bases between. Per the germline V gene, CDR1 is PRHDT and CDR2 is FYEKMQ (reference sequence). The CDR3 extends over 15 amino acids. Specimen: PBMCs. This sequence was found in a woman between 50 and 59 years old in good health and CMV-seronegative. The genes are TRBV13 and TRBJ2-1, with a possible D match to TRBD2 (5 bases). DNA of the CDR3: TGTGCCAGCAGCCTACTAGGGAGCTCCTACAATGAGCAGTTCTTC. Translation gives CASSLLGSSYNEQFF.